The source of this T cell receptor (beta chain) is a study of T cells in Graves' hyperthyroidism and ophthalmopathy. Study observations and caveats: Before onset, by a median of about seven months, the model predicted ophthalmopathy.

Concerning this clonotype: Its specificity is unknown. A much bigger clone sits one base away, suggesting this may be a read error.

Per germline, CDR1 SEHNR and CDR2 FQNEAQ (reference sequence). The length of the CDR3 is 15 residues. Trimming cost V 1 base and J 6 bases, with 16 bases left between them. Diagnoses rested on clinical symptoms, serum thyroxine and TRAb, thyroid ultrasound and orbital computed tomography. The investigators amplified TCR beta CDR3 regions from RNA transcripts. Primed by the HTBI set, a first-round RT-PCR was run on the TCR CDR3. In TCRdb, the multiplex PCR reads were re-called with MiXCR into one record per CDR3 protein. This sample has 360,000 or so distinct CDR3 sequences, with about 16% found just once.

This receptor was obtained from a woman aged 55-75 years with Graves' ophthalmopathy. The specimen sequenced was blood. The gene calls are TRBV7-9 and TRBJ2-7, with no clear D. Here the CDR3 reads CASSLGGTGPREQYF. As DNA, the CDR3 is TGTGCCAGCAGCTTAGGGGGAACCGGACCGCGCGAGCAGTACTTC.